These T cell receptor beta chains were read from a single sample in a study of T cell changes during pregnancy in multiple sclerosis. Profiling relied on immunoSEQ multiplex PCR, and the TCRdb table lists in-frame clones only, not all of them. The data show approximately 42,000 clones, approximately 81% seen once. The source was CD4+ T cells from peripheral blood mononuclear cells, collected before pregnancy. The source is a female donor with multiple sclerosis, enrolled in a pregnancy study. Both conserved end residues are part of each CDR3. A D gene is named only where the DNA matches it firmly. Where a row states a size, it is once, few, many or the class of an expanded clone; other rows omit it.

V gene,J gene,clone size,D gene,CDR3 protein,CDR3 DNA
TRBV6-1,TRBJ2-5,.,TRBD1,CASSRNRGVETQYF,TGTGCCAGCAGTCGCAACAGGGGTGTGGAGACCCAGTACTTC
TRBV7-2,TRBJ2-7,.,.,CASSLGGGPSEQYF,TGTGCCAGCAGCTTAGGCGGGGGCCCCTCCGAGCAGTACTTC
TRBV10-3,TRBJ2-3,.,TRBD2,CASRLAGGQADTQYF,TGTGCCTCTCGACTAGCGGGGGGGCAGGCAGATACGCAGTATTTT
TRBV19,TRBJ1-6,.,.,CASGWGPGYNSPLHF,TGTGCCAGTGGATGGGGGCCAGGGTATAATTCACCCCTCCACTTT
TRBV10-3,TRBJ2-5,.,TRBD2,CAISESGGGLAGDYQETQYF,TGTGCCATCAGTGAGTCCGGGGGGGGACTAGCGGGGGACTACCAAGAGACCCAGTACTTC
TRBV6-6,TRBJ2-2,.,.,CASKSGPGTGELFF,TGTGCCAGCAAATCCGGGCCGGGGACCGGGGAGCTGTTTTTT
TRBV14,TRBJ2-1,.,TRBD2,CASSRYGEREFNEQFF,TGTGCCAGCAGCCGCTACGGGGAGCGGGAGTTCAATGAGCAGTTCTTC
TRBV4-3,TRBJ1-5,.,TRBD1,CASSQVHRGQGNQPQHF,TGCGCCAGCAGCCAAGTTCACAGGGGGCAGGGTAATCAGCCCCAGCATTTT
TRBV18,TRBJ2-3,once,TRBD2,CASSPSGGAADTQYF,TGTGCCAGCTCACCTAGCGGGGGGGCGGCAGATACGCAGTATTTT
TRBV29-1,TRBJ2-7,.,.,CSVERGTGTLSNEQYF,TGCAGCGTTGAGAGGGGGACCGGGACACTGTCAAACGAGCAGTACTTC
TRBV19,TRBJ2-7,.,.,CASSIVGTGPYEQYF,TGTGCCAGTAGTATAGTAGGAACAGGGCCCTACGAGCAGTACTTC
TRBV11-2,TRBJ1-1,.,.,CASSLGAPGAFF,TGTGCCAGCAGTCTTGGGGCGCCGGGAGCTTTCTTT
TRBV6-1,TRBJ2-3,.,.,CASSVITDTQYF,TGTGCCAGCAGTGTCATCACAGATACGCAGTATTTT
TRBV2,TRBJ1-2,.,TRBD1,CASTNPRGTGKNYGYTF,TGTGCCAGCACCAACCCAAGGGGGACAGGGAAAAACTATGGCTACACCTTC
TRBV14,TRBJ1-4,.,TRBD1,CASSQDLEGAPGEKLFF,TGTGCCAGCAGCCAAGATCTAGAGGGGGCGCCGGGGGAAAAACTGTTTTTT
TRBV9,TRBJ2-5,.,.,CASSVSDRSVETQYF,TGTGCCAGCAGCGTGTCTGACAGGTCGGTGGAGACCCAGTACTTC
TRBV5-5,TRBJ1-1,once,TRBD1,CASSLTGAAEAFF,TGTGCCAGCAGCCTGACAGGGGCTGCTGAAGCTTTCTTT
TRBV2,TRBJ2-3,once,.,CASIEDGGPDTQYF,TGTGCCAGCATCGAAGATGGAGGCCCAGATACGCAGTATTTT
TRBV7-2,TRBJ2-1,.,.,CASSLDAGSPNEQFF,TGTGCCAGCAGCTTAGACGCAGGGTCCCCCAATGAGCAGTTCTTC
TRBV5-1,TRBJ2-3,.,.,CASSLASLLGGTDTQYF,TGCGCCAGCAGCTTAGCTAGCCTCCTGGGTGGCACAGATACGCAGTATTTT
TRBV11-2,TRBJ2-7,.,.,CASSLGPGTSYEQYF,TGTGCCAGCAGCTTAGGCCCAGGCACCTCCTACGAGCAGTACTTC
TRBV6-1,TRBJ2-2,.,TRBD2,CASSWTSGGAVELFF,TGTGCCAGCAGCTGGACTAGCGGGGGGGCCGTGGAGCTGTTTTTT